This record covers a single T cell receptor (beta chain). The antigen is not known. This sample was included in a study of graft-versus-host responses after intestinal transplantation. Looking at the study overall: Uniformly, recipients were administered anti-thymocyte globulin induction with subsequent tacrolimus and steroids for around 3 years. Study findings and constraints: Allograft clonal ratios (graft-versus-host to host-versus-graft) were high in patients who had graft-donor T cell macrochimerism.

The method was immunoSEQ multiplex PCR; TCRdb's version includes in-frame clones alone and lacks a portion of them. The repertoire holds just under 100,000 clones, with about nine tenths as singletons. The CDR3 contains 13 residues. Germline loops: CDR1 SGHAT, CDR2 FQNNGV. V gave up 8 bases and J gave up 5 bases; unmatched junction bases: 8. The chain couples TRBV11-2 to TRBJ2-5, with 7 positions matching TRBD2. This clonotype was obtained from a human patient who received an intestinal transplant, so some T cells may come from the graft donor. This sample comprised PBMCs, obtained about 450 days after intestinal transplant. CDR3 in DNA: TGTGCCAGCCGCACGACTAGCACGGAGACCCAGTACTTC. Its translation: CASRTTSTETQYF.